The 20 T cell receptor beta chains below all came from one sample that was sequenced in a study of blood T cell repertoires in COVID-19. The method was immunoSEQ multiplex PCR; TCRdb's version includes in-frame clones alone and lacks a portion of them. The sample yields about 140,000 clones, 80% to 90% seen once. The specimen sequenced was peripheral blood. These receptors all stem from a woman aged 55-75 years with acute or convalescent COVID-19.

A word on this clone: The sample holds other DNA sequences that translate to the same CDR3. CDR3 in amino acids: CASSSVSSYEQYF. In nucleotides, the CDR3 is TGTGCCAGCAGCTCCGTGAGCTCCTACGAGCAGTACTTC. The rearrangement joins TRBV5-6 to TRBJ2-7; D remains unclear. CDR3 length equals 13 residues. Trimming took off 3 bases at V and 0 bases at J, with 7 bases between the two ends. The germline V gene encodes CDR1 SGHDT and CDR2 YYEEEE.

This rearrangement joins TRBV5-5 to TRBJ1-1; possibly TRBD1 for D (6 bases). Trimming cost V 0 bases and J 0 bases, with 12 bases left between them. CDR3 length equals 16 residues. Germline values: CDR1 SGHKS, CDR2 YYEKEE (reference sequence). For the CDR3, the DNA is TGTGCCAGCAGCTTGGAGTTGGGACAACTGAACACTGAAGCTTTCTTT. Translating it yields CASSLELGQLNTEAFF.

The genes are TRBV7-9 and TRBJ1-2; D may be TRBD1 (5 bases). Germline CDR1 SEHNR, CDR2 FQNEAQ (reference sequence). The CDR3 has 13 amino acids. Trimming removed 1 base at V and 7 bases at J, with 10 bases between. This CDR3 reads CASSLDFRAGYTF. DNA of the CDR3: TGTGCCAGCAGCTTAGATTTCAGGGCTGGCTACACCTTC.

The genes are TRBV5-4 and TRBJ2-2, with 7 positions matching TRBD1. This CDR3 spans 15 amino acids. Germline loops: CDR1 SGHNT, CDR2 YYREEE (reference sequence). Germline trimming cut 2 bases from V and 1 base from J; bases unmatched to any gene: 2. CDR3 sequence (DNA): TGTGCCAGCAGCTTACGGGACAGGAACACCGGGGAGCTGTTTTTT. This codes for CASSLRDRNTGELFF.

The V gene is TRBV7-2, the J gene TRBJ2-7; 7 bases agree with TRBD1. The CDR3 is 14 residues long. Germline CDR1 SGHTA, CDR2 FQGNSA. The J segment lost 3 bases and the V segment lost 6 bases, leaving 8 bases of the junction unmatched. The CDR3: CASRPSGDSYEQYF. In nucleotides, the CDR3 is TGTGCCAGCAGACCGTCCGGGGACAGCTACGAGCAGTACTTC.

The genes are TRBV13 and TRBJ2-5, with a weak D call TRBD1 (6 bases). This CDR3 spans 16 amino acids. Between the trimmed V and J ends, which lost 4 bases and 1 base, there was a span of 16 bases. Germline-derived CDR1 and CDR2 are PRHDT and FYEKMQ (reference sequence). CDR3 residues: CASSSVRDTAQETQYF. Here the CDR3 DNA reads TGTGCCAGCAGCTCGGTCCGGGACACAGCCCAAGAGACCCAGTACTTC.

CDR3 sequence: CASSAGTGGAPGELFF. CDR3 in DNA: TGTGCCAGCAGCGCTGGGACAGGGGGCGCCCCCGGGGAGCTGTTTTTT. The gene calls are TRBV5-6 and TRBJ2-2; 12 nucleotides line up with TRBD1. CDR3 length: 16 residues. The V and J ends lost 4 bases and 6 bases, in that order; junction bases with no gene match: 7. CDR1 and CDR2 (germline): SGHDT, YYEEEE.

The chain combines TRBV7-9 with TRBJ2-1, with D maybe TRBD1 (7 bases). The germline V gene encodes CDR1 SEHNR and CDR2 FQNEAQ (reference sequence). The CDR3 contains 19 residues. With 3 bases removed from V and 4 bases from J, the gap between germline ends came to 25 bases. CDR3 amino acids: CASSLEDRLMRGRYNEQFF. DNA for the CDR3: TGTGCCAGCAGCTTGGAGGACAGGCTAATGCGGGGACGATACAATGAGCAGTTCTTC.

The chain employs TRBV4-1 and TRBJ2-7, with a possible D match to TRBD1 (8 bases). The germline V gene has CDR1 MGHRA and CDR2 YSYEKL. V lost 7 bases and J 7 bases, leaving 20 bases between the germline ends. The CDR3 has 14 amino acids. DNA of the CDR3: TGCGCCAGCAAGCGGGACAGGTCCGAGGGGGAGCAGTACTTC. Translation gives CASKRDRSEGEQYF.

The gene calls are TRBV7-8 and TRBJ1-2; weak D call: TRBD1 (5 bases). The CDR3 is 13 amino acids. V lost 5 bases to trimming and J lost 2 bases, with 9 bases between them. The germline gives CDR1 SGHVS, CDR2 FQNEAQ. The CDR3 nucleotides are TGTGCCAGCAGCCCATCAGGGAACTATGGCTACACCTTC. Protein: CASSPSGNYGYTF. The variable domain in full, completed from reference TRBV7-8 and TRBJ1-2, reads GAGVSQSPRYKVAKRGQDVALRCDPISGHVSLFWYQQALGQGPEFLTYFQNEAQLDKSGLPSDRFFAERPEGSVSTLKIQRTQQEDSAVYLCASSPSGNYGYTFGSGTRLTVV.

The chain is built from TRBV28 and TRBJ1-5, with a possible D match to TRBD1 (6 bases). The germline CDR1 and CDR2 sequences are MDHEN and SYDVKM. The CDR3 sequence is 13 residues long. V was trimmed by 8 bases and J by 6 bases, leaving 14 bases between them. The CDR3 coding sequence is TGTGCCAGCGCAGGGGACGGAGCTCAGCCCCAGCATTTT. It encodes CASAGDGAQPQHF.

J is TRBJ1-6 and V is TRBV6-4; no reliable D call. Trimming removed 2 bases at V and 13 bases at J, with 12 bases between. From germline, CDR1 is MRHNA and CDR2 SNTAGT. The CDR3 runs 13 residues. CDR3 nucleotides: TGTGCCAGCAGTGACAGGTCCGGGAGGCCCCTCCACTTT. This codes for CASSDRSGRPLHF.

The rearrangement links TRBV13 to TRBJ2-7; D unresolved. The CDR3 extends over 12 amino acids. Per germline, CDR1 PRHDT and CDR2 FYEKMQ (reference sequence). Trimming stripped 4 bases from V and 0 bases from J, with 4 bases between. CDR3 loop: CASSSYSYEQYF. CDR3 DNA: TGTGCCAGCAGCTCCTACTCCTACGAGCAGTACTTC.

This sequence joins TRBV7-8 and TRBJ2-1; TRBD2 matches at 8 bases. Germline CDR1 SGHVS, CDR2 FQNEAQ. This CDR3 region has 15 residues. The ends lost 6 bases at V and 7 bases at J; junction bases unmatched: 11. CDR3 region: CASSSGLGNRNEQFF. CDR3 bases: TGTGCCAGCAGTTCGGGACTAGGGAATAGGAATGAGCAGTTCTTC.

The J gene is TRBJ1-5, the V gene TRBV21-1; no check of the table's D call, TRBD1, against the DNA was made. TRBV21-1 is a listed pseudogene. CDR3 length: 12 residues. The CDR3 DNA reads as TGTGCCAGCAGCGGGGCGGATCAGCCCCAGCATTTT. It translates to CASSGADQPQHF.

CDR3 nucleotides: TGTGCCAGCAGCTTAGCGAGACTAGCGCGGGAGACCCAGTACTTC. This gives the protein CASSLARLARETQYF. The J gene is TRBJ2-5, the V gene TRBV11-2, with 8 bases fitting TRBD2. V lost 1 base to trimming and J lost 5 bases; unmatched junction nucleotides: 6. The CDR3 totals 15 residues. Germline CDR1 and CDR2: SGHAT and FQNNGV. The whole variable domain, remainder taken from reference TRBV11-2 and TRBJ2-5, is EAGVAQSPRYKIIEKRQSVAFWCNPISGHATLYWYQQILGQGPKLLIQFQNNGVVDDSQLPKDRFSAERLKGVDSTLKIQPAKLEDSAVYLCASSLARLARETQYFGPGTRLLVL.

This clone appeared once. The chain recombines TRBV11-3 with TRBJ2-7; the match to TRBD2 covers 8 bases. The CDR3 loop spans 15 amino acids. CDR1 and CDR2 (germline): SGHNT, YENEEA. V shed 1 base and J 3 bases; nucleotides not matched to a gene: 5. CDR3 residues: CASSLGGTSGYEQYF. Here the CDR3 DNA reads TGTGCCAGCAGCTTAGGGGGGACTAGTGGCTACGAGCAGTACTTC.

The rearrangement joins TRBV5-1 to TRBJ2-3, with 12 bases identical to TRBD2. The CDR3 is made up of 14 amino acids. The ends lost 4 bases at V and 6 bases at J; junction bases unmatched: 3. The germline V gene encodes CDR1 SGHRS and CDR2 YFSETQ. The chain's CDR3 is CASSLGLAGDTQYF. In DNA form, the CDR3 reads TGCGCCAGCAGCCTCGGACTAGCGGGGGATACGCAGTATTTT.

Comment on this clone: Within the sample, other DNA sequences also encode this same CDR3. The rearrangement joins TRBV24-1 to TRBJ1-5; 7 bases map to TRBD1. Germline V lookup: CDR1 KGHDR, CDR2 SFDVKD. V was clipped by 9 bases and J by 0 bases; unmatched bases: 7. This CDR3 spans 15 amino acids. The CDR3 sequence is CATGRTGNSNQPQHF. CDR3 sequence (DNA): TGTGCCACCGGGCGGACAGGAAATAGCAATCAGCCCCAGCATTTT.

V is TRBV4-1 and J is TRBJ2-2; 15 bases are shared with TRBD2. The CDR3 is made up of 21 amino acids. V lost 0 bases and J lost 5; bases outside the gene matches: 13. Germline V CDR1 and CDR2: MGHRA, YSYEKL. Here the CDR3 DNA reads TGCGCCAGCAGCCAAGATCGGAGGGGTTGGACTAGCGGGGGGGCAACCGGGGAGCTGTTTTTT. Translated, it gives CASSQDRRGWTSGGATGELFF.